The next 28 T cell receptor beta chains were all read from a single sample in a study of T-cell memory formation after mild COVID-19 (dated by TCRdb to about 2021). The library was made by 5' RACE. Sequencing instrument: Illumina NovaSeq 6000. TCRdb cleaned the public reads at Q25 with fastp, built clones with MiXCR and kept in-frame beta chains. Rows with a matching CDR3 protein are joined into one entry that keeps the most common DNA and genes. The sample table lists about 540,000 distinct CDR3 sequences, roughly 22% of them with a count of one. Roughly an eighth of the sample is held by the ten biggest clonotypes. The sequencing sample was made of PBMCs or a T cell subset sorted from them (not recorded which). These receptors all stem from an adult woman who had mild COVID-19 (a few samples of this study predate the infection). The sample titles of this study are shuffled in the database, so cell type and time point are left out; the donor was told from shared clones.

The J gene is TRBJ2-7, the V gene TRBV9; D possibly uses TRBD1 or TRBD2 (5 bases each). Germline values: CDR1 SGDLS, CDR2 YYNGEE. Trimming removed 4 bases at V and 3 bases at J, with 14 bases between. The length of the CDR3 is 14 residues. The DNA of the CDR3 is TGTGCCAGCAGCATACGGGACGGTCTCTACGAGCAGTACTTC. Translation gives CASSIRDGLYEQYF.

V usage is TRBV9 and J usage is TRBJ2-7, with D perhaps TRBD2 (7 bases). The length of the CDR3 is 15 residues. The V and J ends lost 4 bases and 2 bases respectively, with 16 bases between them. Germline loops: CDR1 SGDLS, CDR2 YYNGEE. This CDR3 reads CASSPLPGGTYEQYF. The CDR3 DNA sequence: TGTGCCAGCAGCCCCCTCCCGGGGGGCACCTACGAGCAGTACTTC.

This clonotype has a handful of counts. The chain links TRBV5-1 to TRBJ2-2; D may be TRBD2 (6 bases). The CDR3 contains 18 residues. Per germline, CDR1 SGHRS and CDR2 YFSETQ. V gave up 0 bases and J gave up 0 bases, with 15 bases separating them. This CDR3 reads CASSLAGGLQSNTGELFF. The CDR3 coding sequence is TGCGCCAGCAGCTTGGCCGGGGGACTTCAATCGAACACCGGGGAGCTGTTTTTT.

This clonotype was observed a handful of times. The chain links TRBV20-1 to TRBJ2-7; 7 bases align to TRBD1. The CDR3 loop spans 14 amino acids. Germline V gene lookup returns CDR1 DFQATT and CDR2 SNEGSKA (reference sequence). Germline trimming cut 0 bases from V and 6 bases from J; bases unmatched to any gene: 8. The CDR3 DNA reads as TGCAGTGCTAGAGACGGGCAGGGGGTTAGCGAGCAGTACTTC. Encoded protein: CSARDGQGVSEQYF.

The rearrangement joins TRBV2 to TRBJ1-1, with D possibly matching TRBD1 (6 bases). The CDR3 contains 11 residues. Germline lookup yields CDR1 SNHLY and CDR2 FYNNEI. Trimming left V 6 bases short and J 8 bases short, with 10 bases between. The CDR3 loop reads CASSTGIEAFF. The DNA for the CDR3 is TGTGCCAGCAGCACAGGGATCGAAGCTTTCTTT.

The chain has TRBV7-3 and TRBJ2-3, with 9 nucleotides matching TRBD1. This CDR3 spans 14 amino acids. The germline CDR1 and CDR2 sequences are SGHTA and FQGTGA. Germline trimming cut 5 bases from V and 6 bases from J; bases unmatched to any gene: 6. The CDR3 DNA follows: TGTGCCAGCAGCCCAACCGGGACAGGGGATACGCAGTATTTT. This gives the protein CASSPTGTGDTQYF.

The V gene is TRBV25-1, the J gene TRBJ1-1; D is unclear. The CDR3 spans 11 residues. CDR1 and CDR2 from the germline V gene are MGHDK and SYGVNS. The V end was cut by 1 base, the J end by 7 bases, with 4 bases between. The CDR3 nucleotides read TGTGCCAGCAGTGAATGGGATGAAGCTTTCTTT. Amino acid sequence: CASSEWDEAFF.

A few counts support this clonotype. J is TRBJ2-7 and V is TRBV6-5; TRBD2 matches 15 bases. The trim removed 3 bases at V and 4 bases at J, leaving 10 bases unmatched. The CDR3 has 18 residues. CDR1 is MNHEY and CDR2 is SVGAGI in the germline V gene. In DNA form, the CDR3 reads TGTGCCAGCAGTTATAGATACGGGGGACTAGCGGGAGGTTACGAGCAGTACTTC. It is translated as CASSYRYGGLAGGYEQYF.

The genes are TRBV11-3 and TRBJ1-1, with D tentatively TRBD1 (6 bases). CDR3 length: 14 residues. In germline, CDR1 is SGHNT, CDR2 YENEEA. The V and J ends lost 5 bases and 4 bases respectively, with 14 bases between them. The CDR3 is CASSPSGAGTEAFF. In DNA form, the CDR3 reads TGTGCCAGCAGCCCGTCGGGGGCGGGCACTGAAGCTTTCTTT.

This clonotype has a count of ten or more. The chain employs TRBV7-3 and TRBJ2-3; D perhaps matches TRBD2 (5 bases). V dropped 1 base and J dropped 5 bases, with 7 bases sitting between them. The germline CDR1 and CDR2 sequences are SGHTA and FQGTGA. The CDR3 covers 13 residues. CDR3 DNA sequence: TGTGCCAGCAGCTTAATTAGCGAAGATACGCAGTATTTT. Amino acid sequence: CASSLISEDTQYF.

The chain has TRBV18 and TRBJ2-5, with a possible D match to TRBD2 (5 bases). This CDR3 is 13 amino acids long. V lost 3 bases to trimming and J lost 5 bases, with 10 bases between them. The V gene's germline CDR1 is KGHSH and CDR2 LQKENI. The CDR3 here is CASSPNRRETQYF. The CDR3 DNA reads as TGTGCCAGCTCACCTAACCGGAGGGAGACCCAGTACTTC.

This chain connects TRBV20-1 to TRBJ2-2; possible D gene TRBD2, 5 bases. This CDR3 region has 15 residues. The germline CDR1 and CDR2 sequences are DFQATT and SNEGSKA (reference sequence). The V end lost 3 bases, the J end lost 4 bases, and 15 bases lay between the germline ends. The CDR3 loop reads CSASFRRDPTGELFF. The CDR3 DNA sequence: TGCAGTGCTAGTTTCCGCCGGGATCCCACCGGGGAGCTGTTTTTT.

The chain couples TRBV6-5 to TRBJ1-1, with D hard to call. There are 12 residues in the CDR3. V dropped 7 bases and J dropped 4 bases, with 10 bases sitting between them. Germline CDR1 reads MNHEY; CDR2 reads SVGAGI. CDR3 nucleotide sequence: TGTGCCAGCAAAGATGGGAGCACTGAAGCTTTCTTT. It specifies CASKDGSTEAFF.

CDR3 in DNA: TGTGCCAGTAGTTTGGGGACAGGGGTTGGTGAAGCTTTCTTT. Translated, it gives CASSLGTGVGEAFF. The chain joins TRBV19 to TRBJ1-1; TRBD1 aligns across 10 bases. Germline CDR1 is LNHDA and CDR2 is SQIVND (reference sequence). CDR3 length equals 14 residues. V dropped 5 bases and J dropped 7; count of bases not matched to a gene: 7.

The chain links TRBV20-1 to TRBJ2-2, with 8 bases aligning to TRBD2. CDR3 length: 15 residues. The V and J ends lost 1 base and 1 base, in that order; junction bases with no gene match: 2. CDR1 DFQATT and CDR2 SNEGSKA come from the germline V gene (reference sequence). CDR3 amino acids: CSARVTSGNTGELFF. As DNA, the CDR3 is TGCAGTGCTAGAGTAACTAGCGGGAACACCGGGGAGCTGTTTTTT.

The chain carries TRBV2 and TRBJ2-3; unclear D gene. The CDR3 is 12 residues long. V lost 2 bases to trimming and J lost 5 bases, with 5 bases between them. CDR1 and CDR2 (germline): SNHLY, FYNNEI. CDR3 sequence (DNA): TGTGCCAGCAGTGAAATGGAAGATACGCAGTATTTT. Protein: CASSEMEDTQYF.

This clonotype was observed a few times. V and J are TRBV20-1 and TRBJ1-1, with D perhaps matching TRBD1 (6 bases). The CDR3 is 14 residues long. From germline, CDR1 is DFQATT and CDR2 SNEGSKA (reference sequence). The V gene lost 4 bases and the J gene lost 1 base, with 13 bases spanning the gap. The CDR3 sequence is CSATWTASNTEAFF. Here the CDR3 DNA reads TGCAGTGCTACATGGACAGCTTCGAACACTGAAGCTTTCTTT.

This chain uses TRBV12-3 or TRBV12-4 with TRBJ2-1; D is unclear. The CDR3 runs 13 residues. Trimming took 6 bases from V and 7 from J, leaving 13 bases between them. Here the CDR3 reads CASSPRLGNEQFF. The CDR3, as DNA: TGTGCCAGCAGCCCGCGACTGGGAAATGAGCAGTTCTTC.

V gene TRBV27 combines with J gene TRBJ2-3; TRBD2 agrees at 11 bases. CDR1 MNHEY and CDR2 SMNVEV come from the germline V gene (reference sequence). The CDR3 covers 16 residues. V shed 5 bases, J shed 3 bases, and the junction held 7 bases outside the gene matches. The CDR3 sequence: CASSPGTSGITDTQYF. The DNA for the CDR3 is TGTGCCAGCAGTCCCGGGACTAGCGGTATTACAGATACGCAGTATTTT.

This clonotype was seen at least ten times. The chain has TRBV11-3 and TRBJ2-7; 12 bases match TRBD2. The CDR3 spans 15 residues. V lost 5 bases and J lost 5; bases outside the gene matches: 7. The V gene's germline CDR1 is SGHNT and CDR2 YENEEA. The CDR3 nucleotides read TGTGCCAGCAGCCCGCCTTGGACTAGCGGGAACGAGCAGTACTTC. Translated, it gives CASSPPWTSGNEQYF.

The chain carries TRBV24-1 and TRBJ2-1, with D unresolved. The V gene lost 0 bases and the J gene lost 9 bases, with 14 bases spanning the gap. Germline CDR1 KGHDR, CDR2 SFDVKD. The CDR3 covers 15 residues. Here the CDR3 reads CATSDLQETVVEQFF. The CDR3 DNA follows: TGTGCCACCAGTGATTTGCAGGAAACGGTAGTTGAGCAGTTCTTC.

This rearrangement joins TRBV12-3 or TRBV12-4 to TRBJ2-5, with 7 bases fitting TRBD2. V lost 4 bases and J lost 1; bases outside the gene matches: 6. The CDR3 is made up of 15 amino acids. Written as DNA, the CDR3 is TGTGCCAGCAGTTCAACGCTAGCGGCCCAAGAGACCCAGTACTTC. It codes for CASSSTLAAQETQYF.

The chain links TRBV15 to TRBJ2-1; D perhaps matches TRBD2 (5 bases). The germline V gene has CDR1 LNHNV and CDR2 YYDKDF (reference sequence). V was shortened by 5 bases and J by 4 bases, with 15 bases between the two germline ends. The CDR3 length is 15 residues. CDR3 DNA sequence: TGTGCCACCAGCCCCCGACGGGAACCTTACAATGAGCAGTTCTTC. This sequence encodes CATSPRREPYNEQFF.

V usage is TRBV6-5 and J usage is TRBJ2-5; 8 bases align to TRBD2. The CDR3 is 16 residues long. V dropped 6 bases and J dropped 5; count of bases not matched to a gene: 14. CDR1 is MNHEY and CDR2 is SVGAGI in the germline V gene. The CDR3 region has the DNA TGTGCCAGCAGCCGACTAGGCGGGGGGACATGGGAGACCCAGTACTTC. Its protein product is CASSRLGGGTWETQYF.

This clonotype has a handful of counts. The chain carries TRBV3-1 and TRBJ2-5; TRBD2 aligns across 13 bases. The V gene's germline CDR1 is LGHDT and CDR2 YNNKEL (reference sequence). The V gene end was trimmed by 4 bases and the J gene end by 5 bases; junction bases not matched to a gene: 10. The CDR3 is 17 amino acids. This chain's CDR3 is CASSPAHGLAGDETQYF. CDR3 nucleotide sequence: TGTGCCAGCAGCCCCGCCCACGGACTAGCGGGAGATGAGACCCAGTACTTC.

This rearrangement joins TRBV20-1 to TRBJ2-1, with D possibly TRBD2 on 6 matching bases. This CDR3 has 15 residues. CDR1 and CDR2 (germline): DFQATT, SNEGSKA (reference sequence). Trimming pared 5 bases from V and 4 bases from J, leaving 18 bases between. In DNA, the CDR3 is TGCAGTGCTGGGACTTCGAGGTGGGGGTACAATGAGCAGTTCTTC. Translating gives CSAGTSRWGYNEQFF.

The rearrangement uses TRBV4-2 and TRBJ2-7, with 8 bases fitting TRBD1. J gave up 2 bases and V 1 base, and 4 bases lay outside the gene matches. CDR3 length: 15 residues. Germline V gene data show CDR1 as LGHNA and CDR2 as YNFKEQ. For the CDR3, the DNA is TGTGCCAGCAGCCAAGGTTGGACAGGGCCCTACGAGCAGTACTTC. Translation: CASSQGWTGPYEQYF.

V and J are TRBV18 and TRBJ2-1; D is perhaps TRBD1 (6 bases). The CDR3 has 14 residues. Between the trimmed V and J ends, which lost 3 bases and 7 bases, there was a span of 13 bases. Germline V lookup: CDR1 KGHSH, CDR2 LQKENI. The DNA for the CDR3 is TGTGCCAGCTCACCCTCTAGAGGGGGAAATGAGCAGTTCTTC. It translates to CASSPSRGGNEQFF. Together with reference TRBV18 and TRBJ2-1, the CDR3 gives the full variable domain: NAGVMQNPRHLVRRRGQEARLRCSPMKGHSHVYWYRQLPEEGLKFMVYLQKENIIDESGMPKERFSAEFPKEGPSILRIQQVVRGDSAAYFCASSPSRGGNEQFFGPGTRLTVL.